A single sample gave rise to the 26 T cell receptor beta chains below, sequenced in a study of cytomegalovirus exposure and HLA in healthy donors. Using immunoSEQ multiplex PCR, the repertoire was profiled, and TCRdb retains in-frame clones only, with some absent. The repertoire holds around 50,000 clones, with 85% to 95% as singletons. The sample comprised PBMCs. The receptors come from a woman aged 18-29 years in good health and CMV-seropositive.

The rearrangement uses TRBV13 and TRBJ1-1, with TRBD1 as a possible D gene (5 bases). The CDR3 has 15 residues. The ends were cut back, 5 bases at V and 6 bases at J, with 19 bases in the middle. CDR1 is PRHDT and CDR2 is FYEKMQ in the germline V gene (reference sequence). The CDR3 coding sequence is TGTGCCAGCAGCCCCGGGGGAGCGGTAGGCGCTGAAGCTTTCTTT. This sequence encodes CASSPGGAVGAEAFF.

This chain connects TRBV11-2 to TRBJ1-5; 9 nucleotides match TRBD1. The J segment lost 6 bases and the V segment lost 4 bases, leaving 10 bases of the junction unmatched. CDR3 length: 16 residues. Germline V gene data show CDR1 as SGHAT and CDR2 as FQNNGV. The DNA for the CDR3 is TGTGCCAGCAGCTGGGGGACAGGGAAGGTAGGTCAGCCCCAGCATTTT. As protein: CASSWGTGKVGQPQHF.

The chain links TRBV28 to TRBJ1-1, with D perhaps matching TRBD1 (6 bases). The CDR3 contains 15 residues. CDR1 and CDR2 (germline): MDHEN, SYDVKM. Between the trimmed V and J ends, which lost 4 bases and 1 base, there was a span of 13 bases. CDR3 bases: TGTGCCAGCAGTTCCGAGAGGGGGACGAACACTGAAGCTTTCTTT. Translated: CASSSERGTNTEAFF.

The chain carries TRBV30 and TRBJ1-1; possibly TRBD1 for D (6 bases). Germline CDR1 and CDR2: GTSNPN and SVGIG (reference sequence). The CDR3 runs 13 residues. The V end was cut by 5 bases, the J end by 4 bases, with 14 bases between. The CDR3 region has the DNA TGTGCCTGGTTGTCGGGGGGGGCCACTGAAGCTTTCTTT. It codes for CAWLSGGATEAFF.

The chain employs TRBV4-3 and TRBJ1-2, with D possibly being TRBD1 (5 bases). V lost 0 bases and J lost 6, with 8 bases in between. The CDR3 sequence is 13 residues long. Germline CDR1 is LGHNA and CDR2 is YSLEER. Written as DNA, the CDR3 is TGCGCCAGCAGCCAAGATGGGGGGGATGGCTACACCTTC. Amino acids: CASSQDGGDGYTF.

This sequence joins TRBV19 and TRBJ2-7; 11 bases line up with TRBD2. CDR3 size: 14 residues. Germline V CDR1 and CDR2: LNHDA, SQIVND (reference sequence). V lost 6 bases to trimming and J lost 3 bases; unmatched junction nucleotides: 4. The CDR3 DNA reads TGTGCCAGTAGCCCGGGGACTAGCGGCTACGAGCAGTACTTC. It specifies CASSPGTSGYEQYF.

The genes are TRBV30 and TRBJ2-7, with 12 bases aligning to TRBD2. The CDR3 totals 16 residues. The junction had 6 bases not matched to a gene; V was cut back by 2 bases and J by 1 base. CDR1 and CDR2 from the germline V gene are GTSNPN and SVGIG (reference sequence). The CDR3 reads CAWSPGGLAGSYEQYF. CDR3 bases: TGTGCCTGGAGTCCAGGGGGACTAGCGGGTTCCTACGAGCAGTACTTC.

V usage is TRBV5-1 and J usage is TRBJ2-3; D not certain. The V gene lost 1 base and the J gene lost 6 bases, with 15 bases spanning the gap. Germline V gene sequence: CDR1 SGHRS, CDR2 YFSETQ. The CDR3 runs to 15 residues. CDR3 DNA: TGCGCCAGCAGCTTGAGGTGGGCGAGTTCGGATACGCAGTATTTT. Protein product: CASSLRWASSDTQYF.

The chain links TRBV6-4 to TRBJ2-3, with 14 bases that match TRBD2. The V segment lost 6 bases and the J segment 2 bases; nucleotides outside the gene matches: 4. Germline V gene lookup returns CDR1 MRHNA and CDR2 SNTAGT. This CDR3 has 16 residues. CDR3 residues: CASSRLAGGVTDTQYF. Written as DNA, the CDR3 is TGTGCCAGCAGCCGACTAGCGGGAGGGGTCACAGATACGCAGTATTTT.

The rearrangement uses TRBV5-1 and TRBJ2-2; unclear D gene. Trimming left V 4 bases short and J 2 bases short, with 3 bases between. CDR3 size: 12 residues. From germline, CDR1 is SGHRS and CDR2 YFSETQ. The chain's CDR3 is CASSPNTGELFF. As DNA, the CDR3 is TGCGCCAGCAGCCCAAACACCGGGGAGCTGTTTTTT.

This clone was observed once. The chain carries TRBV6-1 and TRBJ2-3; the match to TRBD1 covers 8 bases. V gave up 5 bases and J gave up 1 base; unmatched junction bases: 2. CDR3 length: 14 amino acids. Germline CDR1 is MNHNS and CDR2 is SASEGT. The CDR3 DNA reads TGTGCCAGCAGTACGGGACAGGGCACAGATACGCAGTATTTT. Encoded protein: CASSTGQGTDTQYF.

This chain connects TRBV4-1 to TRBJ1-2, with TRBD1 as a possible D gene (6 bases). V lost 0 bases, J lost 1 base, and 12 bases lay in between. The length of the CDR3 is 16 residues. The germline gives CDR1 MGHRA, CDR2 YSYEKL. The CDR3 DNA reads TGCGCCAGCAGCCAAGACCCCCAGGGGCGTAACTATGGCTACACCTTC. Translating gives CASSQDPQGRNYGYTF.

The chain has TRBV9 and TRBJ2-6; weak D call: TRBD2 (7 bases). This CDR3 is 18 amino acids long. Germline CDR1 SGDLS, CDR2 YYNGEE. Trimming took 0 bases from V and 3 from J, leaving 16 bases between them. This CDR3 reads CASSVDLGGPGGANVLTF. The DNA of the CDR3 is TGTGCCAGCAGCGTAGATTTGGGGGGGCCGGGTGGGGCCAACGTCCTGACTTTC.

This clone has a handful of counts. The chain uses TRBV4-3 and TRBJ1-1; 7 bases are shared with TRBD1. The CDR3 has 16 amino acids. Per the germline V gene, CDR1 is LGHNA and CDR2 is YSLEER. With V trimmed by 0 bases and J by 3 bases, 7 bases remained unmatched. As DNA, the CDR3 is TGCGCCAGCAGCCAAGAAGGAGGGGGCGGGTACACTGAAGCTTTCTTT. Translation gives CASSQEGGGGYTEAFF.

This clone has a single count. V gene TRBV6-5 combines with J gene TRBJ2-7, with TRBD1 matching over 9 bases. CDR1 MNHEY and CDR2 SVGAGI come from the germline V gene. The length of the CDR3 is 15 residues. J was trimmed by 7 bases and V by 7 bases; bases with no gene match: 14. The CDR3 region has the DNA TGTGCCAGCAACCCACCGGGACAGGGAACTGGGGAGCAGTACTTC. Residues: CASNPPGQGTGEQYF.

The chain employs TRBV6-1 and TRBJ1-1, with D possibly TRBD1 on 5 matching bases. CDR1 is MNHNS, CDR2 SASEGT, per germline. Trimming took 1 base from V and 7 from J, leaving 10 bases between them. The CDR3 length is 13 residues. The CDR3 DNA is TGTGCCAGCAGTGAAGTAGGGGAGGGTGAAGCTTTCTTT. Its translation is CASSEVGEGEAFF.

The chain employs TRBV5-6 and TRBJ1-2; D is undetermined. The V and J ends lost 2 bases and 5 bases respectively, with 19 bases between them. Germline CDR1 is SGHDT and CDR2 is YYEEEE. This CDR3 spans 16 amino acids. The CDR3: CASSFVPAATLYGYTF. CDR3 sequence (DNA): TGTGCCAGCAGCTTCGTTCCCGCGGCTACTCTATATGGCTACACCTTC. Full variable domain (remainder filled in from reference TRBV5-6 and TRBJ1-2): DAGVTQSPTHLIKTRGQQVTLRCSPKSGHDTVSWYQQALGQGPQFIFQYYEEEERQRGNFPDRFSGHQFPNYSSELNVNALLLGDSALYLCASSFVPAATLYGYTFGSGTRLTVV.

The V gene is TRBV5-1, the J gene TRBJ2-3, with a possible D match to TRBD1 (5 bases). CDR1 SGHRS and CDR2 YFSETQ come from the germline V gene. Trimming shortened V by 6 bases and J by 5 bases, and 19 bases separated the two germline ends. This CDR3 is built from 15 residues. The CDR3 coding sequence is TGCGCCAGCATCCCAGGGTCAGGCTGGGGAGATACGCAGTATTTT. Its translation is CASIPGSGWGDTQYF.

In its sample, this clone was seen once. The rearrangement uses TRBV6-5 and TRBJ2-1; TRBD2 aligns across 7 bases. The CDR3 has 14 residues. Germline CDR1 MNHEY, CDR2 SVGAGI. The V segment lost 10 bases and the J segment 3 bases; nucleotides outside the gene matches: 9. CDR3 DNA: TGTGCCACCCACCCTAGCGGACTCTACAATGAGCAGTTCTTC. This sequence encodes CATHPSGLYNEQFF.

V usage is TRBV10-3 and J usage is TRBJ2-1; 11 bases align to TRBD2. The CDR3 length is 15 residues. Germline CDR1 ENHRY, CDR2 SYGVKD. J gave up 9 bases and V 6 bases, and 10 bases lay outside the gene matches. The CDR3 reads CAISATLAGGGEQFF. The CDR3 DNA reads as TGTGCCATCAGCGCCACCTTAGCGGGAGGGGGTGAGCAGTTCTTC.

The rearrangement links TRBV18 to TRBJ2-3; 8 bases are a match to TRBD2. With V trimmed by 3 bases and J by 0 bases, 14 bases remained unmatched. The CDR3 runs to 19 residues. The germline V gene has CDR1 KGHSH and CDR2 LQKENI. The CDR3 DNA reads as TGTGCCAGCTCACCTGTCGAGTGGGACGGGAGGGTTAGCACAGATACGCAGTATTTT. Protein: CASSPVEWDGRVSTDTQYF.

V and J are TRBV7-3 and TRBJ2-1, with 9 bases that match TRBD2. The CDR3 extends over 19 amino acids. Per germline, CDR1 SGHTA and CDR2 FQGTGA. V was clipped by 1 base and J by 3 bases; unmatched bases: 13. The DNA of the CDR3 is TGTGCCAGCAGCTTAAATCCCCAGATAGCGGGAGTGATCTACAATGAGCAGTTCTTC. Protein sequence: CASSLNPQIAGVIYNEQFF.

This clone was counted a few times. This rearrangement joins TRBV19 to TRBJ1-1; TRBD1 matches at 8 bases. The CDR3 contains 12 residues. Unmatched junction bases numbered 8, after V lost 9 bases and J lost 8 bases. Germline assignment: CDR1 LNHDA and CDR2 SQIVND (reference sequence). The CDR3 region is CASPAWTGEAFF. CDR3 DNA sequence: TGTGCCAGCCCAGCCTGGACAGGGGAAGCTTTCTTT.

In its sample, this clone was seen once. The chain has TRBV12-5 and TRBJ2-5; 13 bases are a match to TRBD2. The germline CDR1 and CDR2 sequences are LGHNT and FRNRAP. V lost 3 bases and J lost 4; bases outside the gene matches: 8. The CDR3 is 17 amino acids. The CDR3 here is CASGFGGLAGELETQYF. CDR3 DNA: TGTGCTAGTGGTTTCGGAGGACTAGCGGGAGAGTTAGAGACCCAGTACTTC.

V and J are TRBV5-4 and TRBJ2-3; D is perhaps TRBD2 (6 bases). The CDR3 covers 18 residues. Trimming removed 0 bases from V and 0 bases from J, with 17 bases in between. Germline CDR1 and CDR2: SGHNT and YYREEE (reference sequence). The CDR3 here is CASSLAGAAGYSTDTQYF. CDR3 nucleotide sequence: TGTGCCAGCAGCTTGGCCGGGGCGGCGGGATATAGCACAGATACGCAGTATTTT.

The V call is TRBV6-5, the J call TRBJ1-1, with unresolved D. The V end lost 2 bases, the J end lost 5 bases, and 18 bases lay between the germline ends. The CDR3 has 16 amino acids. In germline, CDR1 is MNHEY, CDR2 SVGAGI. CDR3: CASSYRSAGMRTEAFF. DNA for the CDR3: TGTGCCAGCAGTTACCGGAGTGCCGGGATGAGGACTGAAGCTTTCTTT.